This is a list of T cell receptor beta chains from one sample in a study of PD-1 blockade in classical Hodgkin lymphoma. Profiling relied on immunoSEQ multiplex PCR, and the TCRdb table lists in-frame clones only, not all of them. Of 50,000 to 65,000 clones listed, about 91% are singletons. The sample in question was peripheral blood mononuclear cells (PBMCs), obtained before the second cycle of nivolumab. These receptors were collected from a human donor with classical Hodgkin lymphoma. CDR3s include the opening cysteine and the closing phenylalanine or tryptophan. The D gene is left open where the match is weak. Not all rows give a size; the values are once, few, many and, for expanded clones, a class.

.	TRBJ1-2	.	TRBV30	TGTGCCTGGAGTGTATATAACTATGGCTACACCTTC	CAWSVYNYGYTF
.	TRBJ2-7	.	TRBV27	TGTGCCAGCAGTTTATCGGGAGCTGCCTTCTACGAGCAGTACTTC	CASSLSGAAFYEQYF
.	TRBJ1-1	few	TRBV6-5	TGTGCCAGCAGTTACAGGGGGGGTTCGAACACTGAAGCTTTCTTT	CASSYRGGSNTEAFF
.	TRBJ1-1	.	TRBV18	TGTGCCAGCTCACCGAACACTGAAGCTTTCTTT	CASSPNTEAFF
.	TRBJ2-5	.	TRBV25-1	TGTGCCAGCAGTGAATATACAGGAACCCAAGAGACCCAGTACTTC	CASSEYTGTQETQYF
.	TRBJ2-7	.	TRBV19	TGTGCCAGTAGTGAATCACCGGGACGGGCGGACTACGAGCAGTACTTC	CASSESPGRADYEQYF
.	TRBJ2-7	.	TRBV6-6	TGTGCCAGCAGTTGGTCGTCCGAGCAGTACTTC	CASSWSSEQYF
.	TRBJ2-7	.	TRBV4-2	TGTGCCAGCAGCCAAGGTGACGAGCAGTACTTC	CASSQGDEQYF
.	TRBJ2-7	.	TRBV11-2	TGTGCCAGCAGCTTTTGGGTACTCAGCTCCTACGAGCAGTACTTC	CASSFWVLSSYEQYF
.	TRBJ2-1	.	TRBV7-9	TGTGCCAGCAGGAACCTGCCCGGCAATGAGCAGTTCTTC	CASRNLPGNEQFF
TRBD1	TRBJ1-4	.	TRBV7-2	TGTGCCAGCAGCTTACAGACAGGGGAAAATGAAAAACTGTTTTTT	CASSLQTGENEKLFF
.	TRBJ2-5	.	TRBV6-5	TGTGCCAGCAGTTACGGTTTTCGAGAGGCAGAGACCCAGTACTTC	CASSYGFREAETQYF
TRBD2	TRBJ2-7	.	TRBV6-5	TGTGCCAGCAGTTACAGTACGGGGGGGAGATACGAGCAGTACTTC	CASSYSTGGRYEQYF
.	TRBJ2-3	.	TRBV5-1	TGCGCCAGCAGCTTGATCAGAGATACGCAGTATTTT	CASSLIRDTQYF
.	TRBJ2-1	.	TRBV27	TGTGCCAGCAGTTTATTTTTGTCGGGAACCTCCTACAATGAGCAGTTCTTC	CASSLFLSGTSYNEQFF
TRBD2	TRBJ2-5	.	TRBV9	TGTGCCAGCAGCGCTGGGACTAGCGGTCGTCAAGAGACCCAGTACTTC	CASSAGTSGRQETQYF
.	TRBJ1-5	.	TRBV5-1	TGCGCCAGCAGCTTGGACTTCGGGACACGGCAGCCCCAGCATTTT	CASSLDFGTRQPQHF
.	TRBJ1-1	.	TRBV7-2	TGTGCCAGCAAGGACCCCCTGAACACTGAAGCTTTCTTT	CASKDPLNTEAFF
TRBD2	TRBJ2-1	.	TRBV19	TGTGCCAGTAGGCGGACTAGCGGGGGTGCGGCAAATGAGCAGTTCTTC	CASRRTSGGAANEQFF
.	TRBJ2-5	.	TRBV7-3	TGTGCCAGCAGCTTACTTGGGGGTTCAGAGACCCAGTACTTC	CASSLLGGSETQYF
.	TRBJ2-5	.	TRBV5-1	TGCGCCAGCAGCTTGGTTAACAGGGACGGGACCCAGTACTTC	CASSLVNRDGTQYF
TRBD2	TRBJ2-5	.	TRBV10-2	TGCGCCAGCAGTGGAGTAGCGGGGGGGGGAGAGACCCAGTACTTC	CASSGVAGGGETQYF
.	TRBJ2-3	.	TRBV12-1	TGTGCCAGCACCCCACGCGGGACACTCACAGATACGCAGTATTTT	CASTPRGTLTDTQYF
.	TRBJ1-1	.	TRBV2	TGTGCCAGCAAACGTGGGGGCACTGAAGCTTTCTTT	CASKRGGTEAFF
TRBD2	TRBJ2-1	.	TRBV19	TGTGCCAGTAGTACCCTCCCGCCTAGCGGGAGATCCTATGAGCAGTTCTTC	CASSTLPPSGRSYEQFF
.	TRBJ2-7	.	TRBV27	TGTGCCAGCAAGTGGGACTCCTCGACGAAGCAGTACTTC	CASKWDSSTKQYF
.	TRBJ2-7	.	TRBV4-1	TGCGCCAGCAGCCAAGATCAGTACCGGGGGTCCTACGAGCAGTACTTC	CASSQDQYRGSYEQYF
.	TRBJ2-1	.	TRBV30	TGTGCCTGGAGTTCCGACAGCTCCTACAATGAGCAGTTCTTC	CAWSSDSSYNEQFF
TRBD2	TRBJ2-1	.	TRBV28	TGTGCCAGCAGTTTGGCTAGCGGGAGTTCCTACAATGAGCAGTTCTTC	CASSLASGSSYNEQFF
TRBD2	TRBJ2-2	.	TRBV29-1	TGCAGCGTTGAAGATCTTCGCCGTACTAGCGGGGGGACCGGGGAGCTGTTTTTT	CSVEDLRRTSGGTGELFF
TRBD1	TRBJ1-3	.	TRBV5-1	TGCGCCAGCAGCTTGGCCGAGGGACAGCCTCTCTCTGGAAACACCATATATTTT	CASSLAEGQPLSGNTIYF
.	TRBJ2-2	.	TRBV29-1	TGCAGCGTTGAAGAGTCGTGGAACACCGGGGAGCTGTTTTTT	CSVEESWNTGELFF
.	TRBJ1-5	.	TRBV9	TGTGCCAGCAGCGCCGGAGGTTCTTATAGCAATCAGCCCCAGCATTTT	CASSAGGSYSNQPQHF
TRBD2	TRBJ2-7	.	TRBV6-5	TGTGCCAGCAGTTACGAGAACAGCGGGGAAGGCGAGCAGTACTTC	CASSYENSGEGEQYF
.	TRBJ2-2	.	TRBV25-1	TGTGCCAGCACTCTAGGGAACTTTTACACCGGGGAGCTGTTTTTT	CASTLGNFYTGELFF
TRBD1	TRBJ2-7	few	TRBV27	TGTGCCAGCAGTCCCCCTCCGGGACAGGGTTACGAGCAGTACTTC	CASSPPPGQGYEQYF
TRBD2	TRBJ2-1	few	TRBV19	TGTGCCAGTTCTACCTCGGGGGGAGGGCGTCATGAGCAGTTCTTC	CASSTSGGGRHEQFF
.	TRBJ1-2	.	TRBV6-5	TGTGCCAGCAGTTACTCGGGGACCTATGGCTACACCTTC	CASSYSGTYGYTF
TRBD1	TRBJ2-7	.	TRBV6-1	TGTGCCAGCAGTGAGCGGACAGGGGGCGCGAACGAGCAGTACTTC	CASSERTGGANEQYF
TRBD2	TRBJ2-1	.	TRBV10-3	TGTGCCATCAGTGATTTAGCGGGCCCCGCCTACAATGAGCAGTTCTTC	CAISDLAGPAYNEQFF
TRBD2	TRBJ2-7	.	TRBV27	TGTGCCAGCAGTCTAGCGGGATGGGGTGAGCAGTACTTC	CASSLAGWGEQYF
.	TRBJ1-5	.	TRBV30	TGTGCCTGGAGTGTACGAGGCTCCATCTATAGCAATCAGCCCCAGCATTTT	CAWSVRGSIYSNQPQHF
.	TRBJ1-4	few	TRBV7-9	TGTGCCAGCAGCTTTCGTCGGGACGAAAAACTGTTTTTT	CASSFRRDEKLFF
.	TRBJ1-1	.	TRBV6-5	TGTGCCAGCAGCCGAAGACCCTATTCGGGCGCTGAAGCTTTCTTT	CASSRRPYSGAEAFF
.	TRBJ1-4	.	TRBV27	TGTGCCAGCGGAGTTGAGGGAAATGAAAAACTGTTTTTT	CASGVEGNEKLFF
.	TRBJ2-2	.	TRBV7-9	TGTGCCAGCAGCCACCCGACCCGCGGGGAGCTGTTTTTT	CASSHPTRGELFF
.	TRBJ1-1	.	TRBV7-2	TGTGCCAGCAGCCCTCGGACAGCGGAAGCTTTCTTT	CASSPRTAEAFF
.	TRBJ2-3	.	TRBV6-5	TGTGCCAGCGCGATAACTGGCACAGATACGCAGTATTTT	CASAITGTDTQYF
.	TRBJ1-1	.	TRBV10-3	TGTGCCATCAGCCCGGACCCGTCCCGGCGGTTCGCTGAAGCTTTCTTT	CAISPDPSRRFAEAFF
.	TRBJ2-5	.	TRBV21-1	TGTGCCAGCAGCGGCGAAGGACAGGGGGGAGAGACCCAGTACTTC	CASSGEGQGGETQYF
.	TRBJ1-1	.	TRBV7-9	TGTGCCAGCAGCCTGAACACTGAAGCTTTCTTT	CASSLNTEAFF
.	TRBJ2-5	.	TRBV19	TGTGCCAGTAATAACCGGGGGGCCGACCAAGAGACCCAGTACTTC	CASNNRGADQETQYF
TRBD1	TRBJ2-3	.	TRBV27	TGTGCCAGCAGCCCCACGACAGGGATACTTAATGCAGATACGCAGTATTTT	CASSPTTGILNADTQYF
TRBD1	TRBJ2-2	.	TRBV7-9	TGTGCCAGCAGTTCTTTCTTGACAGGGGCCACCGGGGAGCTGTTTTTT	CASSSFLTGATGELFF
TRBD1	TRBJ1-4	.	TRBV7-2	TGTGCCAGCAGCCAACAGGGGCAAGATGGTGAAAAACTGTTTTTT	CASSQQGQDGEKLFF
.	TRBJ2-7	.	TRBV28	TGTGCCAGCAGTTTAGCCGGGACACTCTCCTACGAGCAGTACTTC	CASSLAGTLSYEQYF